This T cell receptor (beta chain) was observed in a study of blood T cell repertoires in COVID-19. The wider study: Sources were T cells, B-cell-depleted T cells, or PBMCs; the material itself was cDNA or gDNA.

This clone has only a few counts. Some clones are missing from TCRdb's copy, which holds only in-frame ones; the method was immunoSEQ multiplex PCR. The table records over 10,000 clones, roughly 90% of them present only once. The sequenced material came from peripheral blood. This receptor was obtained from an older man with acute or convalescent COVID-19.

This chain's CDR3 is CASSNPRTSGGEWVHEQYF. The DNA for the CDR3 is TGTGCCAGCAGCAACCCGAGGACTAGCGGGGGAGAGTGGGTCCACGAGCAGTACTTC. V and J are TRBV21-1 and TRBJ2-7; TRBD2 is taken as the D call from the table, unchecked against the DNA. TRBV21-1 is a listed pseudogene. The CDR3 spans 19 residues.